The rows below give T cell receptor beta chains drawn from one sample of a study of beta chain features in type 1 diabetes. Libraries were prepared by immunoSEQ multiplex PCR; TCRdb keeps only in-frame clonotypes and omits some of them. The sample yields some 350,000 clones, around a tenth seen once. The specimen was central memory CD4+ T cells from blood. These receptors originate from a man younger than 40 with type 1 diabetes. CDR3s include the opening cysteine and the closing phenylalanine or tryptophan. A D gene is named only where the DNA matches it firmly.

CDR3 length	V gene	J gene	D gene	CDR3 protein
15	TRBV11-3	TRBJ2-3	.	CASSPGTGSTDTQYF
13	TRBV5-5	TRBJ1-1	.	CASSSWANTEAFF
17	TRBV4-3	TRBJ2-1	.	CASSQDGTGVGYNEQFF
13	TRBV7-7	TRBJ2-2	.	CASSFTNTGELFF
14	TRBV6-1	TRBJ1-5	.	CASSEQQINQPQHF
13	TRBV12-2	TRBJ1-1	.	CASRPRPNTEAFF
15	TRBV5-6	TRBJ2-2	.	CASRWTEANTGELFF
18	TRBV4-3	TRBJ2-3	TRBD1	CASSQNPQGQVDTDTQYF
14	TRBV11-3	TRBJ2-5	TRBD2	CASRTGLGGETQYF
14	TRBV7-2	TRBJ2-7	TRBD1	CASSFRDSSYEQYF
16	TRBV5-1	TRBJ2-3	.	CASSLVIPGAGDTQYF
13	TRBV7-6	TRBJ1-1	.	CASSPGPGTEAFF
17	TRBV4-3	TRBJ1-4	.	CASSQGTWDSTNEKLFF
16	TRBV27	TRBJ2-7	.	CASSSPLAGTTYEQYF
18	TRBV7-2	TRBJ2-7	TRBD1	CASSLAFGHRGSSYEQYF
12	TRBV5-1	TRBJ1-5	TRBD1	CASSPGQGLWHF
15	TRBV19	TRBJ2-2	.	CASSIGTANTGELFF
13	TRBV14	TRBJ1-2	.	CASSQGGRLGYTF
16	TRBV4-1	TRBJ2-5	TRBD1	CASSLRDRVQQETQYF
15	TRBV28	TRBJ2-7	TRBD1	CASSLTGQSSYEQYF
14	TRBV2	TRBJ2-2	.	CASSEEMNTGELFF
14	TRBV6-5	TRBJ2-5	.	CASSYRAGQETQYF
14	TRBV6-6	TRBJ1-1	.	CASSYGWGNTEAFF
15	TRBV4-2	TRBJ2-5	TRBD1	CASSLGTGVQETQYF
13	TRBV15	TRBJ1-2	.	CATSRAGAYGYTF
13	TRBV7-2	TRBJ1-3	TRBD1	CASSRQGANTIYF
13	TRBV6-6	TRBJ1-1	TRBD1	CATSGGANTEAFF
13	TRBV7-9	TRBJ2-5	.	CASSQRDQETQYF